One sample yielded the 2 T cell receptor beta chains listed below, sequenced in a study of cytomegalovirus exposure and HLA in healthy donors. 13 Jbeta primers and 60 Vbeta primers were used for the PCR. TCRdb keeps only in-frame clones here, not all; method: immunoSEQ multiplex PCR. The sample carries over 150,000 clones, 79% recorded once. Sequencing used PBMCs. Every receptor here comes from a middle-aged man in good health and CMV-seronegative.

The chain uses TRBV7-2 and TRBJ2-6, with TRBD1 matching 7 bases. CDR3 length: 15 amino acids. In germline, CDR1 is SGHTA, CDR2 FQGNSA. Trimming cost V 6 bases and J 2 bases; bases outside gene matches: 4. The CDR3 DNA sequence: TGTGCCAGCAGACTACAGGGGACTGGGGCCAACGTCCTGACTTTC. Its translation is CASRLQGTGANVLTF.

The gene calls are TRBV30 and TRBJ1-5; D not resolved. Trimming took 1 base from V and 4 from J, leaving 5 bases between them. Germline CDR1 and CDR2: GTSNPN and SVGIG (reference sequence). This CDR3 has 12 amino acids. The CDR3 DNA follows: TGTGCCTGGAGTGCGGAGAATCAGCCCCAGCATTTT. Protein: CAWSAENQPQHF.